Listed here is a single TCR beta chain. Antigen specificity is unknown. A single record per CDR3 protein comes from TCRdb applying MiXCR to the 5' RACE reads. There are some 690,000 distinct CDR3 sequences in the sample; around 20% occur only once, and roughly 4% lies in the top ten. These data are taken from a study of identical twins. Findings of the study overall: For out-of-frame alpha sequences shared by twins, low generation probability was in excess.

Trimming stripped 4 bases from V and 6 bases from J, with 13 bases between. The CDR3 covers 13 residues. The germline V gene encodes CDR1 SGHTA and CDR2 FQGNSA. The sample was also linked to a second study, of T cells expressing NK-cell markers. Per that paper: It is unclear if expanded NKG2C-expressing clones target HCMV antigens.

This chain links TRBV7-2 with TRBJ2-7; D is tentatively TRBD1 or TRBD2 (5 bases each). The material sequenced was PBMCs. This TCR was recovered from a young woman in good health. The CDR3 protein is CASSSYRTSEQYF. CDR3 DNA sequence: TGTGCCAGCAGCTCGTACAGGACTTCCGAGCAGTACTTC.